The clone carrying this T cell receptor beta chain has more than one count but fewer than ten. The authors ran the assay at deep level. Investigators spread the genomic DNA of each subset evenly over several immunoSEQ plates. Clones were sequenced by immunoSEQ multiplex PCR, and TCRdb holds only the in-frame ones, with some missing. The table records some 350,000 clones, around 67% of them present only once. The data belong to a study of shared clonotypes between healthy human individuals. This CDR3 region has 15 residues. The germline CDR1 and CDR2 sequences are KGHSH and LQKENI. V dropped 3 bases and J dropped 6 bases, with 18 bases sitting between them.

This chain joins TRBV18 and TRBJ2-7, with D possibly TRBD2 on 6 matching bases. This TCR derives from a man aged 30 to 45 in good health. The sample was memory CD4+ T cells sorted from blood. Subset defined: CD45RA-negative fraction. The CDR3, as DNA: TGTGCCAGCTCACCCCAACGCGGGGAAGGTATCGAGCAGTACTTC. Amino acid sequence: CASSPQRGEGIEQYF.